This T cell receptor (beta chain) emerged from a study of blood T cell repertoires in COVID-19. Background on the study: In each case, the material was cDNA or gDNA derived from T cells, B-cell-depleted T cells, or PBMCs.

Looked up from germline, CDR1 is SGHVS and CDR2 is FNYEAQ. CDR3 length: 16 amino acids. The J segment lost 0 bases and the V segment lost 5 bases, leaving 6 bases of the junction unmatched. The data were produced by immunoSEQ multiplex PCR, yet TCRdb's version contains in-frame clones alone and is incomplete. The sample contains approximately 280,000 clones, 75% to 95% of which appear only once. Sequenced material: peripheral blood. V is TRBV7-6 and J is TRBJ2-2; the match to TRBD1 covers 7 bases. The source of this sequence is a woman in her 30s with COVID-19, enrolled during active disease. CDR3 sequence (DNA): TGTGCCAGCAGCCCGAGACAGGGAGCGAACACCGGGGAGCTGTTTTTT. Residues: CASSPRQGANTGELFF.